Listed here is a single T cell receptor (beta chain). No antigen is known for it. This entry belongs to a study of T cell repertoires in ileal Crohn's disease. The method was immunoSEQ multiplex PCR; TCRdb's version includes in-frame clones alone and lacks a portion of them. The repertoire holds about 62,000 clones, with about 88% as singletons. Time point denoted: neoterminal ileum biopsy at postoperative endoscopy, about 6 months after surgery. Study results and caveats: Postoperative endoscopy occurred within one year, median roughly 7.1 months. Active smokers at surgery had more clonal expansions than non-smokers. All patients with clonality above 26.8% had endoscopic recurrence.

The germline CDR1 and CDR2 sequences are MDHEN and SYDVKM. This CDR3 has 14 residues. V was clipped by 3 bases and J by 0 bases, with 8 bases between them. The sequenced sample was ileal tissue. V usage is TRBV28 and J usage is TRBJ1-2, with D perhaps TRBD1 (6 bases). The source of this sequence is an adult with Crohn's disease. The DNA for the CDR3 is TGTGCCAGCAGTTTGGACAGACCTAACTATGGCTACACCTTC. It yields the protein CASSLDRPNYGYTF.